This entry describes one T cell receptor beta chain. Its antigen remains unknown. The germline V gene encodes CDR1 SGHVS and CDR2 FQNEAQ. V was shortened by 1 base and J by 1 base, with 11 bases between the two germline ends. The CDR3 is 17 amino acids. TCRdb keeps only in-frame clones here, not all; method: immunoSEQ multiplex PCR. Altogether roughly 30,000 clones are present, around 85% being singletons, with the ten largest covering around 29%. The data are from a study of lymphopenia after photon versus proton radiotherapy. Notes on the study in general: Survival link was tested only in deceased patients; proton benefit remains a possibility.

Material: peripheral blood, obtained from a patient treated with photon-based radiotherapy. The source of this sequence is a man in his fifties with gastric cancer. V gene TRBV7-8 combines with J gene TRBJ1-6; the D gene is possibly TRBD1 (5 bases). CDR3 loop: CASSLDVGESYNSPLHF. For the CDR3, the DNA is TGTGCCAGCAGCTTAGATGTAGGGGAATCCTATAATTCACCCCTCCACTTT.